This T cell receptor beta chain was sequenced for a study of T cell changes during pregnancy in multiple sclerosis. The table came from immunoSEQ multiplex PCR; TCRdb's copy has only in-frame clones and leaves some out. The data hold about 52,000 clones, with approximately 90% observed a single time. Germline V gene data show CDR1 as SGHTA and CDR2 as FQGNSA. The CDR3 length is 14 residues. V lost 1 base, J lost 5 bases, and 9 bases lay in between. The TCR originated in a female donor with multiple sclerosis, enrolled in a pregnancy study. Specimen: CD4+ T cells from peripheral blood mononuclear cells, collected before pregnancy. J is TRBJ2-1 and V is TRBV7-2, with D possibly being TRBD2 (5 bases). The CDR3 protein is CASSLGGRNNEQFF. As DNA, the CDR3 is TGTGCCAGCAGCTTAGGTGGGAGAAACAATGAGCAGTTCTTC.